This is a list of T cell receptor beta chains from one sample in a study of early T cells in non-severe SARS-CoV-2 infection. MiXCR was run by TCRdb on the 5' RACE reads, yielding one entry per CDR3 protein. The sample includes roughly 90,000 distinct CDR3 sequences, more than 12% seen only once; the top ten take around 3%. The sequencing input was whole blood. The receptor source for this set is an adult who was a healthcare worker with PCR-confirmed SARS-CoV-2 infection or an uninfected control (not recorded which). Each CDR3 is given with its conserved first and last residue. The D gene is left open where the match is weak. Part of the rows lack a size; the others show once, few, many or a class for expanded clones.

V,size,D,J,DNA,CDR3
TRBV7-6,few,TRBD2,TRBJ2-1,TGTGCCAGCAGCTTACAAGGCGGGAGGGCTAATGAGCAGTTCTTC,CASSLQGGRANEQFF
TRBV27,many,TRBD1,TRBJ1-4,TGTGCCAGCAGTTACAGGGGGTCTAATGAAAAACTGTTTTTT,CASSYRGSNEKLFF
TRBV7-6,many,TRBD1,TRBJ1-5,TGTGCCAGCAGCTTCGTCAGGGGGGGAAATCAGCCCCAGCATTTT,CASSFVRGGNQPQHF
TRBV7-2,few,-,TRBJ2-2,TGTGCCAGCACCCCCCCAGCGGGCCCCGGGGAGCTGTTTTTT,CASTPPAGPGELFF
TRBV5-6,few,-,TRBJ2-7,TGTGCCAGCAGCCACGCGGACAGCCCTTACGAGCAGTACTTC,CASSHADSPYEQYF
TRBV11-2,-,-,TRBJ2-3,TGTGCCAGCAGCTTAGAGCCAGGGGCAGATACGCAGTATTTT,CASSLEPGADTQYF
TRBV20-1,many,-,TRBJ2-3,TGCAGTGCTAGAGATACAGGAAGACTCACAGATACGCAGTATTTT,CSARDTGRLTDTQYF
TRBV20-1,-,-,TRBJ2-1,TGCAGTGCTAGAGATCGGGGGGCAGGGGAGCAGTTCTTC,CSARDRGAGEQFF
TRBV10-3,many,TRBD1,TRBJ1-2,TGTGCCATCAGTGGGGACAGACTAGATAACTATGGCTACACCTTC,CAISGDRLDNYGYTF
TRBV29-1,-,-,TRBJ1-1,TGCAGCGTGACAGGTTCGAACACTGAAGCTTTCTTT,CSVTGSNTEAFF
TRBV12-2,-,-,TRBJ2-7,TGTGCAAGTCGCTTCTCGGGGGCGAACTACGAGCAGTACTTC,CASRFSGANYEQYF
TRBV7-6,-,TRBD2,TRBJ2-1,TGTGCCAGCAGCTTAGCGCTGGCGGGCGGGGGAAATGAGCAGTTCTTC,CASSLALAGGGNEQFF
TRBV7-9,many,-,TRBJ1-3,TGTGCCAGCAGCTTGCGGCACCCCGGACAGTCAAAGGGAAACACCATATATTTT,CASSLRHPGQSKGNTIYF
TRBV30,many,-,TRBJ2-6,TGTGCCTGGAGTCGCTGGACTAAGGCCGTCCTGACTTTC,CAWSRWTKAVLTF
TRBV9,-,TRBD2,TRBJ2-5,TGTGCCAGCAGCGTAGCAGCTAGCGGGGTCCAAGAGACCCAGTACTTC,CASSVAASGVQETQYF
TRBV20-1,many,-,TRBJ2-2,TGCAGTGCTAAAGGGACACATAACACCGGGGAGCTGTTTTTT,CSAKGTHNTGELFF
TRBV21-1,-,-,TRBJ1-3,TGTGCCAGCAGCAAAGAGATCGGCCCTATTGGAAACACCATATATTTT,CASSKEIGPIGNTIYF
TRBV3-1,many,-,TRBJ2-5,TGTGCCAGCAGCCAAGGGGGTAGGGCAGGGTCGTTGCGGACCCAGTACTTC,CASSQGGRAGSLRTQYF
TRBV5-1,-,-,TRBJ1-1,TGCGCCGCTGGCATGGGAGGGTTCGACACTGAAGCTTTCTTT,CAAGMGGFDTEAFF
TRBV9,many,-,TRBJ2-3,TGTGCCAGCAGCGAACAGGGAGCCTTTTCAGATACGCAGTATTTT,CASSEQGAFSDTQYF
TRBV9,-,-,TRBJ2-3,TGTGCCAGCAGCGTTACCACAGGGTATTATGGAGATACGCAGTATTTT,CASSVTTGYYGDTQYF
TRBV7-8,few,-,TRBJ2-1,TGTGCCAGCAGCCCCCGGCGGATTCGCTCCTACAATGAGCAGTTCTTC,CASSPRRIRSYNEQFF
TRBV30,many,TRBD2,TRBJ2-7,TGTGCCTGGAGGAGACTAGCGGGAGGCGAGCAGTACTTC,CAWRRLAGGEQYF
TRBV18,-,-,TRBJ2-1,TGTGCCAGCTCAATCCCGAGGGGGAATAGGTCCTACAATGAGCAGTTCTTC,CASSIPRGNRSYNEQFF
TRBV18,many,-,TRBJ1-1,TGTGCCAGCTCATTCCGGGATGACACTGAAGCTTTCTTT,CASSFRDDTEAFF
TRBV7-8,-,-,TRBJ2-5,TGTGCCAGCAGCTTATTCCGCGGGAAGACGTACCAAGAGACCCAGTACTTC,CASSLFRGKTYQETQYF
TRBV2,-,-,TRBJ1-6,TGTGCCAGCAAGGAGGGTCGGGATTCACCCCTCCACTTT,CASKEGRDSPLHF
TRBV4-1,few,-,TRBJ2-3,TGCGCCAGCAGCCCAGACCCCGGACTTCGCACAGATACGCAGTATTTT,CASSPDPGLRTDTQYF
TRBV5-4,few,-,TRBJ2-3,TGTGCCAGCAGCTTGATGTGGGACCCAGATACGCAGTATTTT,CASSLMWDPDTQYF
TRBV5-1,few,TRBD2,TRBJ2-2,TGCGCCAGCAGAGAAGGCGGGGGGAACACCGGGGAGCTGTTTTTT,CASREGGGNTGELFF
TRBV28,few,-,TRBJ2-7,TGTGCCAGCAGTCCCTGGGGGGCGGGTTTAAACGAGCAGTACTTC,CASSPWGAGLNEQYF
TRBV7-9,many,-,TRBJ2-2,TGTGCCAACAGCTTCTCGGCCGGGGAGCTGTTTTTT,CANSFSAGELFF
TRBV27,few,-,TRBJ2-2,TGTGCCAGCAGTCCGGGGGTTGGGCGCTTGGGCACCGGGGAGCTGTTTTTT,CASSPGVGRLGTGELFF
TRBV7-2,few,-,TRBJ2-3,TGTGCCAGCCAACTGGGGGGAGTCTCGACAGATACGCAGTATTTT,CASQLGGVSTDTQYF
TRBV29-1,-,-,TRBJ1-1,TGCAGCGTTGAAAGGCGGTTGAACACTGAAGCTCTCTTT,CSVERRLNTEALF
TRBV7-7,few,-,TRBJ2-7,TGTGCTAGCAGCTTAGACCTCGGACCGGGCGAGCAGTACTTC,CASSLDLGPGEQYF
TRBV12-3/TRBV12-4,many,-,TRBJ2-3,TGTGCCAGCAGTTTAGTAGGCACGCCAGATACGCAGTATTTT,CASSLVGTPDTQYF
TRBV4-1,many,-,TRBJ1-1,TGCGCCAGCAGCCAGAGGGGGTGGAGGGACACTGAAGCTTTCTTT,CASSQRGWRDTEAFF
TRBV6-5,few,TRBD1,TRBJ1-6,TGTGCCAGCAGTTACAGTGCTACGGGGACAGCCCGGAGCTCACCCCTCCACTTT,CASSYSATGTARSSPLHF
TRBV12-3/TRBV12-4,many,TRBD2,TRBJ2-1,TGTGCCAGCAGTTTAGAGTGGCTAGCGGGGACCCGAGACTACAATGAGCAGTTCTTC,CASSLEWLAGTRDYNEQFF
TRBV3-1,many,-,TRBJ1-1,TGTGCCAGCAGTCCAACTCCGGGGAACACTGAAGCTTTCTTT,CASSPTPGNTEAFF